This T cell receptor (beta chain) stems from a study of T cells of healthy individuals. The CDR3 runs 13 residues. Germline V lookup: CDR1 MNHEY, CDR2 SVGEGT. V lost 2 bases and J 3 bases, leaving 7 bases between the germline ends. TCRdb re-called the 5' RACE reads with MiXCR, one entry per CDR3 protein. The sample consists of 65,000 to 95,000 distinct CDR3 sequences, about 4.8% of them appearing once. The gene calls are TRBV6-2 or TRBV6-3 and TRBJ1-1, with D unresolved. The TCR sequence derives from a female donor in good health. The CDR3 loop is CASSYMGHTEAFF. The CDR3, as DNA: TGTGCCAGCAGTTACATGGGCCACACTGAAGCTTTCTTT.